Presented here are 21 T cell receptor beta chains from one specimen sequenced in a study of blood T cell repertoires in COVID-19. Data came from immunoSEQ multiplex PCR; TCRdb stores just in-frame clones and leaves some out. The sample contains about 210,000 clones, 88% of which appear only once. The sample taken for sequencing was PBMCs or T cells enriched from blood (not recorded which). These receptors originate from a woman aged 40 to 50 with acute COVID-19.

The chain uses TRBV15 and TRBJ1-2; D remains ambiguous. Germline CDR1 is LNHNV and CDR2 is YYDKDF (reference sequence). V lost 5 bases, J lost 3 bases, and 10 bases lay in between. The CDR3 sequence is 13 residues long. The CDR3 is CATSGRDYYGYTF. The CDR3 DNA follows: TGTGCCACCAGCGGCCGGGATTACTATGGCTACACCTTC.

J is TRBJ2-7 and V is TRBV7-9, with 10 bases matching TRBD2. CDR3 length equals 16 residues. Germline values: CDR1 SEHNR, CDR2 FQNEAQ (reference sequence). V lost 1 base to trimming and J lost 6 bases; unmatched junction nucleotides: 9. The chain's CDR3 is CASSLGDVAGGSEQYV. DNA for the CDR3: TGTGCCAGCAGCTTAGGGGATGTAGCGGGAGGCTCCGAGCAGTACGTC.

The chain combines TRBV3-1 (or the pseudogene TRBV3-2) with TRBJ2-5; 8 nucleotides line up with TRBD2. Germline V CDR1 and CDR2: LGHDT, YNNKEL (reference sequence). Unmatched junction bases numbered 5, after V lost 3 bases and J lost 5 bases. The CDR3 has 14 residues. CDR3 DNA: TGTGCCAGCAGCCAGCGGGGGGCCGGGGAGACCCAGTACTTC. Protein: CASSQRGAGETQYF.

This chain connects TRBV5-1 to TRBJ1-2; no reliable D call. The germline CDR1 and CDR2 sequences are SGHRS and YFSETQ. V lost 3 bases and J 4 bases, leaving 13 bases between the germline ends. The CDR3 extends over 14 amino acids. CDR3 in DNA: TGCGCCAGCAGCTCCACGGGCGGGTCCTATGGCTACACCTTC. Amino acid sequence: CASSSTGGSYGYTF.

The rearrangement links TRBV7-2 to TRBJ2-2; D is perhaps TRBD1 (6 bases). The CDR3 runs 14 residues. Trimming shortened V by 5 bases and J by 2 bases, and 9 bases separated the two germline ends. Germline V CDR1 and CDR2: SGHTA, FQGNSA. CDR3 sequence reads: CASSPGHNTGELFF. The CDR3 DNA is TGTGCCAGCAGCCCGGGACATAACACCGGGGAGCTGTTTTTT.

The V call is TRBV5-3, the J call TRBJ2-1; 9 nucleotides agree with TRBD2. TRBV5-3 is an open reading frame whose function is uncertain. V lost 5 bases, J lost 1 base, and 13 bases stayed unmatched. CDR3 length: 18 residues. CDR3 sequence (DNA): TGTGCCAGAAGTTGTCCCGTCCAGCGGGGGGAGTCCTACAATGAGCAGTTCTTC. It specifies CARSCPVQRGESYNEQFF.

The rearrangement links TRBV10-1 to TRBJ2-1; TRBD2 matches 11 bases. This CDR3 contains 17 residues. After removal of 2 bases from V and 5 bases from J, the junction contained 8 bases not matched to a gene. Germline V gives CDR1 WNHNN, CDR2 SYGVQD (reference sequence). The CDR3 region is CASSENVLAGGHNEQFF. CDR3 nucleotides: TGCGCCAGCAGTGAGAATGTGCTAGCGGGGGGCCACAATGAGCAGTTCTTC.

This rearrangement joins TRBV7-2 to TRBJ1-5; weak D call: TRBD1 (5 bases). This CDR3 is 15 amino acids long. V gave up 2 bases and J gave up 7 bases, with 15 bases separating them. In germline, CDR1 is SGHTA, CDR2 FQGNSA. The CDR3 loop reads CASSLRGPRGQPQHF. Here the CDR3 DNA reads TGTGCCAGCAGCTTAAGGGGCCCGCGGGGCCAGCCCCAGCATTTT.

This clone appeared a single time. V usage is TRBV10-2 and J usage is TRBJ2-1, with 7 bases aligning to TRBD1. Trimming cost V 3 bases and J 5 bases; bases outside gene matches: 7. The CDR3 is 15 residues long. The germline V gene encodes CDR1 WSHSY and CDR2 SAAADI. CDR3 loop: CASSDHETGNNEQFF. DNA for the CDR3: TGCGCCAGCAGTGACCATGAGACAGGGAACAATGAGCAGTTCTTC.

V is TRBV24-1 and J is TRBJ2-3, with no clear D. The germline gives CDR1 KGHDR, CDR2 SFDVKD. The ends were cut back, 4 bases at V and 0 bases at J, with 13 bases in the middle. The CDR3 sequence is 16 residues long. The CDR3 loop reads CATSETESPSTDTQYF. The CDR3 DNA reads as TGTGCCACCAGTGAAACCGAGAGCCCTAGCACAGATACGCAGTATTTT.

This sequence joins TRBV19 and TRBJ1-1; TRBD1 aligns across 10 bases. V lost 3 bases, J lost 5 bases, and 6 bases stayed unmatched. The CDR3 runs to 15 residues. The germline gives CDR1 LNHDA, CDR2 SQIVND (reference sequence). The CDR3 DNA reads TGTGCCAGTAGTATGGGGACAGGGGCCCCGACTGAAGCTTTCTTT. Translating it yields CASSMGTGAPTEAFF.

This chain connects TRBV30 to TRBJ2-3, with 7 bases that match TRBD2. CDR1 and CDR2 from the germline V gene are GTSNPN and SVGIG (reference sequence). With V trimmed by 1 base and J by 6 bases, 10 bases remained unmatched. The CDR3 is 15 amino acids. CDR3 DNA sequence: TGTGCCTGGAGTGGGGGTAGCGGGCCAAGGGATACGCAGTATTTT. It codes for CAWSGGSGPRDTQYF. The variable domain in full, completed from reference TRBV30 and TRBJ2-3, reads SQTIHQWPATLVQPVGSPLSLECTVEGTSNPNLYWYRQAAGRGLQLLFYSVGIGQISSEVPQNLSASRPQDRQFILSSKKLLLSDSGFYLCAWSGGSGPRDTQYFGPGTRLTVL.

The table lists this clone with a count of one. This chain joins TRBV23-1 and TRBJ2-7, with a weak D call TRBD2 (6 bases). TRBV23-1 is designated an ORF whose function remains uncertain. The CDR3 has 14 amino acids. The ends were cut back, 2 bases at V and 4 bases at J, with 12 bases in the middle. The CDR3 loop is CASSQPGTWYEQYV. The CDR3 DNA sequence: TGCGCCAGCAGTCAACCTGGGACTTGGTACGAGCAGTACGTC.

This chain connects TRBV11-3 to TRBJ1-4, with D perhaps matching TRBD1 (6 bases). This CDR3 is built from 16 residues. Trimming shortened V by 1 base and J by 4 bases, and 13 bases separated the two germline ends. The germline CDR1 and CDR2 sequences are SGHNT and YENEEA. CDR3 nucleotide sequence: TGTGCCAGCAGCTTAGCAGGGGATGCGTTTAATGAAAAACTGTTTTTT. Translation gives CASSLAGDAFNEKLFF.

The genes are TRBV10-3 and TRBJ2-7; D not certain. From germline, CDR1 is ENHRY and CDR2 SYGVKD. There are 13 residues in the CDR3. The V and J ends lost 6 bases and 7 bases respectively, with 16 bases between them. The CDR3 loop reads CAIREAAAKEQYF. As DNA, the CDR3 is TGTGCCATCAGAGAGGCGGCGGCTAAGGAGCAGTACTTC.

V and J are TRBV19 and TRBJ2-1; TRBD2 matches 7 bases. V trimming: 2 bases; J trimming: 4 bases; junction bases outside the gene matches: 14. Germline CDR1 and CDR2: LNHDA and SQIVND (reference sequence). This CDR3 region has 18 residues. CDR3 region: CASSIYPPGLGEYNEQFF. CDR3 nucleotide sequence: TGTGCCAGTAGTATATATCCCCCCGGACTAGGGGAGTACAATGAGCAGTTCTTC.

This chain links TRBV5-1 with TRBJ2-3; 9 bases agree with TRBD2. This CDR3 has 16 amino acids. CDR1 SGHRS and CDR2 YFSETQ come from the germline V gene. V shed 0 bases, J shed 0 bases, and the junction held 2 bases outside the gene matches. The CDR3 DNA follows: TGCGCCAGCAGCTTGGGGGGGACTAGCAGCACAGATACGCAGTATTTT. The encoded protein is CASSLGGTSSTDTQYF.

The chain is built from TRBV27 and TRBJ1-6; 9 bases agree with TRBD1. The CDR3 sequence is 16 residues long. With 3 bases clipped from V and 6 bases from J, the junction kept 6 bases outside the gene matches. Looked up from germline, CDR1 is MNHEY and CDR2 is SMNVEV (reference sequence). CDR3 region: CASSFGGQGPNSPLHF. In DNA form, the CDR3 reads TGTGCCAGCAGTTTTGGCGGACAGGGGCCTAATTCACCCCTCCACTTT.

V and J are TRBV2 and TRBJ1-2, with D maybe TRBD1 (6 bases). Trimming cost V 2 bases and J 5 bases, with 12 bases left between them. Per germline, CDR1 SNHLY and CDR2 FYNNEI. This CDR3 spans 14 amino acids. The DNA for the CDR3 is TGTGCCAGCAGTGAAACCCAGGGGACGTATGGCTACACCTTC. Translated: CASSETQGTYGYTF.

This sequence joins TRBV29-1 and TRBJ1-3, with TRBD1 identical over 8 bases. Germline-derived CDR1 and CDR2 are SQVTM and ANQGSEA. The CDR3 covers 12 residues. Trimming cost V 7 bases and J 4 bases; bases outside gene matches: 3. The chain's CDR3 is CSADRGGNTIYF. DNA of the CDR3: TGCAGCGCCGACAGGGGAGGAAACACCATATATTTT.

CDR3 sequence (DNA): TGTGCCAGCAGCTCCAGTTCAGAGACCCAGTACTTC. This translates into CASSSSSETQYF. The chain joins TRBV6-6 to TRBJ2-5; D is unresolved. Trimming pared 6 bases from V and 4 bases from J, leaving 9 bases between. The CDR3 loop spans 12 amino acids. Germline CDR1 MNHNY, CDR2 SVGAGI (reference sequence).